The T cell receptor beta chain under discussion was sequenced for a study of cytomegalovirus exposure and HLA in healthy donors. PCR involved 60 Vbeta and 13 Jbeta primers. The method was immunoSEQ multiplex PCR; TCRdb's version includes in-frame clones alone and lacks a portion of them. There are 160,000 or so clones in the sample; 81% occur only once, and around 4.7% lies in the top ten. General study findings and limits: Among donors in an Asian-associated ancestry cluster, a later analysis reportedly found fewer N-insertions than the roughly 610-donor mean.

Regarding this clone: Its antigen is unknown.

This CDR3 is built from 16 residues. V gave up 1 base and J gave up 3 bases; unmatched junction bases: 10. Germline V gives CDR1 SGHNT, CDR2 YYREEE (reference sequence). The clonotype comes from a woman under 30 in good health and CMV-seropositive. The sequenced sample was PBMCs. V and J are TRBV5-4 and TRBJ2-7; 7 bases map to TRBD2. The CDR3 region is CASSLLPSGPNYEQYF. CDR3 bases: TGTGCCAGCAGCTTGCTCCCTAGCGGACCCAACTACGAGCAGTACTTC.